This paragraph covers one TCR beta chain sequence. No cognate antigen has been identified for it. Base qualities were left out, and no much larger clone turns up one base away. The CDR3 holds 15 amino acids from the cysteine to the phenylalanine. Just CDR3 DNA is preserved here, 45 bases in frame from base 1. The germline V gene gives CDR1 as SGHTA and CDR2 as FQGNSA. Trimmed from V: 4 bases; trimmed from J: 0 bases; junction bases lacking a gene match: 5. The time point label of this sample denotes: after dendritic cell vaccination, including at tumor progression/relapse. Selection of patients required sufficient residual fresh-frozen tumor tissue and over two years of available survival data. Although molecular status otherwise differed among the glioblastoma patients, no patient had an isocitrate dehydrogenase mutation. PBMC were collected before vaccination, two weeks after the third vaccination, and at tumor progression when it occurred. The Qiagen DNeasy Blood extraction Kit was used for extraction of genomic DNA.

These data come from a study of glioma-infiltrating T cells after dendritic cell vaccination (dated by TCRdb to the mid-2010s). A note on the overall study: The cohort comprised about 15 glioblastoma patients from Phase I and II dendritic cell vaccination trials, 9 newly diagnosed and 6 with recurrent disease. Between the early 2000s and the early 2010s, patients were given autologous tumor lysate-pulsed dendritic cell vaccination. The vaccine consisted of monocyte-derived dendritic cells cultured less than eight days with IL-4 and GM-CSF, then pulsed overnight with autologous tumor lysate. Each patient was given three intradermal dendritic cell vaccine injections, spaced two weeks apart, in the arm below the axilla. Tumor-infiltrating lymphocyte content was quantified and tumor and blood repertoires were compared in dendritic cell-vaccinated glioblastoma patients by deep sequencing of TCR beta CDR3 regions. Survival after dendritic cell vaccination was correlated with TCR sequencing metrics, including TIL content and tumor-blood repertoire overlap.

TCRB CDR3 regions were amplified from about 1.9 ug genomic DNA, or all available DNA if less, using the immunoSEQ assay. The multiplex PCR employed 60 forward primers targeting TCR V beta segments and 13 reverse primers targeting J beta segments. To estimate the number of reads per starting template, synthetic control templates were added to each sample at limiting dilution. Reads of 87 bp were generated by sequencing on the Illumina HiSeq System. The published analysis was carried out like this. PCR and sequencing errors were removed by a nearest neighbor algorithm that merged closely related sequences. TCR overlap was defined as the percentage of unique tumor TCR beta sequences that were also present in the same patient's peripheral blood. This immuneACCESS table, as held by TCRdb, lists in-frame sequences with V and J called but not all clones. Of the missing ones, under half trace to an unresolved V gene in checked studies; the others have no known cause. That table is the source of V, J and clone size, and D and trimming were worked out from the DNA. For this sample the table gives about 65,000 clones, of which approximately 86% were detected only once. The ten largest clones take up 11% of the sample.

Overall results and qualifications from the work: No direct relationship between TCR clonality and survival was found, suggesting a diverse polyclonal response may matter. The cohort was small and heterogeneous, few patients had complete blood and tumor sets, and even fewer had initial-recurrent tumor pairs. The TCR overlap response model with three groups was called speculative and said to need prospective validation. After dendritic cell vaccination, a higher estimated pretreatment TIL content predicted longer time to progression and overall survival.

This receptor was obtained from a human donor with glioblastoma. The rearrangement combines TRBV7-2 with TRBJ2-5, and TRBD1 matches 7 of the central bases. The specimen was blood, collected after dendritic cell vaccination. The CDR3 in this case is CASSSGQKYQETQYF. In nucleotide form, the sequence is TGTGCCAGCAGCTCGGGACAGAAGTACCAAGAGACCCAGTACTTC.